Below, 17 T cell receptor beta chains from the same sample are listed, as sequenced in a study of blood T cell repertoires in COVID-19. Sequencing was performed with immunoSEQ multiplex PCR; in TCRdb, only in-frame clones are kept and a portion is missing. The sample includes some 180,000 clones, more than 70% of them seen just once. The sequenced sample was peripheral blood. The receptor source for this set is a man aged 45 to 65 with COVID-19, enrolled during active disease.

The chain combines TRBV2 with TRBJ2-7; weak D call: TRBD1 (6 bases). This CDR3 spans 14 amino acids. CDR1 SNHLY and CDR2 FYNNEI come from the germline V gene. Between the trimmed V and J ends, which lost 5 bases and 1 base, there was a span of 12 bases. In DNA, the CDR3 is TGTGCCAGCAGTCTGGGGGCTACTTCCTACGAGCAGTACTTC. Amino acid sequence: CASSLGATSYEQYF.

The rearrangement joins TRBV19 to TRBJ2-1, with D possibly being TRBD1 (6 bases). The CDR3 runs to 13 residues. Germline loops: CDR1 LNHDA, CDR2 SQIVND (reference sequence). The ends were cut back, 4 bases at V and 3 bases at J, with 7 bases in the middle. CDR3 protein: CASSRDNYNEQFF. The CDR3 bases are TGTGCCAGTAGTAGGGACAACTACAATGAGCAGTTCTTC.

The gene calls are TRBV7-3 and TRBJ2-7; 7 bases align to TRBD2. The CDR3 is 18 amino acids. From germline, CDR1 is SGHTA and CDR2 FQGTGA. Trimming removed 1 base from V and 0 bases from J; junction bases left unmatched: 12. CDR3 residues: CASSLRGGFSSPSYEQYF. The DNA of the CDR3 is TGTGCCAGCAGCTTAAGGGGGGGTTTTTCTTCTCCCTCCTACGAGCAGTACTTC.

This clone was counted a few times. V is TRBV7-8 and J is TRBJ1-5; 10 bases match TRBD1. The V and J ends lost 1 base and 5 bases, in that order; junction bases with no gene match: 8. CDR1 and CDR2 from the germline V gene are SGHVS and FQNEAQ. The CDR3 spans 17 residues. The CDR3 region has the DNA TGTGCCAGCAGCTTAGGGACCGGGACAGGGGTCCATCAGCCCCAGCATTTT. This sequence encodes CASSLGTGTGVHQPQHF.

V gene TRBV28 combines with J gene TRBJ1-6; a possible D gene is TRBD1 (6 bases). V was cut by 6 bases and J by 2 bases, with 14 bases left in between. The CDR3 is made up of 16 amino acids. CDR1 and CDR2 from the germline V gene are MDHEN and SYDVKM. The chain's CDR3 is CASRDLGAPYNSPLHF. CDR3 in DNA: TGTGCCAGCAGGGATCTGGGGGCTCCCTATAATTCACCCCTCCACTTT.

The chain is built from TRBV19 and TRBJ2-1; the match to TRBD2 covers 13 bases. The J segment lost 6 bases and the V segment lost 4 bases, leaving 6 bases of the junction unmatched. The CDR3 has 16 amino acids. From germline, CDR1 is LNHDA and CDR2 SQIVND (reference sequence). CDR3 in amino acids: CASSKTTSGRINEQFF. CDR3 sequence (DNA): TGTGCCAGTAGTAAGACGACTAGCGGGAGGATCAATGAGCAGTTCTTC.

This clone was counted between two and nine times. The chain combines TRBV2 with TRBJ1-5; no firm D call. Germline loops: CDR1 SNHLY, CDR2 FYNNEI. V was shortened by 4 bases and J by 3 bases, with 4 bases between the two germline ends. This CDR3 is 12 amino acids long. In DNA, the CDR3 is TGTGCCAGCAGTGCACTCAATCAGCCCCAGCATTTT. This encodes CASSALNQPQHF.

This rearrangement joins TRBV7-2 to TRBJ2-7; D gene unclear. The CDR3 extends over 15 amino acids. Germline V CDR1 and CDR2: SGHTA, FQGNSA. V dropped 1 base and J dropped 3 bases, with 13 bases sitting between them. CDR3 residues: CASSLERLPYYEQYF. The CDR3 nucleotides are TGTGCCAGCAGCTTAGAGAGACTTCCATACTACGAGCAGTACTTC.

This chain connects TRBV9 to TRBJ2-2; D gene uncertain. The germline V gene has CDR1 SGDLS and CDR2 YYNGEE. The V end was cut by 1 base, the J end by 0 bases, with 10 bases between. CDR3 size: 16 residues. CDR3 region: CASSVFASANTGELFF. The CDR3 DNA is TGTGCCAGCAGCGTATTTGCCAGCGCGAACACCGGGGAGCTGTTTTTT.

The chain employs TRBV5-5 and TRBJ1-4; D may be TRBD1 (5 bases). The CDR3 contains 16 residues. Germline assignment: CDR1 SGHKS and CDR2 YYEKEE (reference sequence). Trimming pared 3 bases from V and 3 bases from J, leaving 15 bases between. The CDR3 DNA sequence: TGTGCCAGCAGCTATCGGGGGAGGGGAGCTAATGAAAAACTGTTTTTT. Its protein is CASSYRGRGANEKLFF.

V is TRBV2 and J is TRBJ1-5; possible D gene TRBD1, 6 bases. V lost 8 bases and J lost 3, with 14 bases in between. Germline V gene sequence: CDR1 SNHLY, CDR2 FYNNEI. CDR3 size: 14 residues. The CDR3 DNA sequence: TGTGCCAGCCAACCCGGGACATCCAATCAGCCCCAGCATTTT. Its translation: CASQPGTSNQPQHF.

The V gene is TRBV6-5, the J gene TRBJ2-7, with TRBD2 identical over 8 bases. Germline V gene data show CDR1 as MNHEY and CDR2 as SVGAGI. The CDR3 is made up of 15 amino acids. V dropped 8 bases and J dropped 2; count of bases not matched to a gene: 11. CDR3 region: CASWGRGAGTYEQYF. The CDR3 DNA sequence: TGTGCCAGCTGGGGGCGGGGGGCCGGAACCTACGAGCAGTACTTC.

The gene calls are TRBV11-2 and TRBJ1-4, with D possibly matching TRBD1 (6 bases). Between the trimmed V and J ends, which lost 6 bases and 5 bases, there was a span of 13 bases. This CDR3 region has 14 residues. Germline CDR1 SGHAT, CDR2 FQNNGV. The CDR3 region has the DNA TGTGCCAGCAGTAGGACAGTGGGGAATGAAAAACTGTTTTTT. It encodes CASSRTVGNEKLFF.

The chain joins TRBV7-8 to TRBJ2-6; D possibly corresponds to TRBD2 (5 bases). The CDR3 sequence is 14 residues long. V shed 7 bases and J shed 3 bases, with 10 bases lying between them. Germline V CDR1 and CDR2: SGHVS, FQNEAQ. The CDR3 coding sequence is TGTGCCAGCACGGGGTTTGTTGGGGCCAACGTCCTGACTTTC. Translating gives CASTGFVGANVLTF.

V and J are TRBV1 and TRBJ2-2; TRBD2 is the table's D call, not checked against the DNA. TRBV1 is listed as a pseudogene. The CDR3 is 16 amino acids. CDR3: CTSSQGERENTGELFF. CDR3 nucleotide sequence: TGCACCAGCAGCCAAGGGGAGCGGGAGAACACCGGGGAGCTGTTTTTT.

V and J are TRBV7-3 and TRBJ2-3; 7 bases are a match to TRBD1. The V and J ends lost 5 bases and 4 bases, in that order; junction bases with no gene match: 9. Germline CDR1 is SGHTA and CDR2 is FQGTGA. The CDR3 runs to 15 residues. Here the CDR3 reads CASSLSPGTADTQYF. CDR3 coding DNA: TGTGCCAGCAGCCTTAGCCCAGGGACAGCAGATACGCAGTATTTT.

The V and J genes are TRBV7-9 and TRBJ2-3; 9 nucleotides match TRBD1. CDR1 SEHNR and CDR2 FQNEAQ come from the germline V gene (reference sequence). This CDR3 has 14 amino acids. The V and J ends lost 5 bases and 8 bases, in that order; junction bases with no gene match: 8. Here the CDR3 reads CASSVGQGLATQYF. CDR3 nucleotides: TGTGCCAGCAGCGTGGGACAGGGACTCGCTACGCAGTATTTT.